This TCR beta chain was recovered during a study of Ad26.COV2.S vaccination and SARS-CoV-2 variants (dated by TCRdb to 2020 to 2023). A note on the overall study: Vaccine-arm donors were drawn from COV1001, a multicentre, randomized, double-blind, placebo-controlled phase I-IIa trial of Ad26.COV2.S in healthy adults. Trial participants were randomized into five groups of five: low-dose or high-dose Ad26.COV2.S given once or twice, or placebo on both occasions. Investigators remained blinded to trial group allocation during experiments and outcome assessment. The TCR-sequenced set comprised around 30 samples: some 20 Ad26.COV2.S vaccine recipients, 5 placebo recipients and 8 SARS-CoV-2 convalescent individuals. Ad26.COV2.S was administered intramuscularly at a dose of 5x10^10 or 1x10^11 viral particles, either as one shot or as two shots given 56 days apart. TCRbeta repertoire sequencing served as the tool for gauging how specific and how broad the SARS-CoV-2-reactive T cell receptors were following Ad26.COV2.S vaccination. The paper as a whole reports these results and caveats: After vaccination, spike-specific CD8+ and CD4+ T cell responses were reported to show substantial breadth. Ad26.COV2.S recipients had higher spike-specific TCR breadth than placebo recipients (P = 0.0014). The study was not powered to compare responses between vaccine doses or regimens. The authors noted that the TCR breadth and depth analyses may have underestimated total T cell responses. Vaccine and placebo recipients had comparable non-spike TCR breadth, which fits with the vaccine containing only spike.

V is cut by 0 bases and J by 3 bases, and the space between the germline ends is 12 bases. CDR3 length: 16 amino acids, cysteine to phenylalanine. Here the CDR3 DNA is all that survives: 48 bases in frame from base 1. The germline V gene encodes CDR1 MGHRA and CDR2 YSYEKL. The immunoSEQ Assay was the method used to sequence TCRbeta CDR3 regions. After extraction, genomic DNA underwent amplification by bias-controlled multiplex PCR, followed by high-throughput sequencing. As for the original processing: To quantify the absolute abundance of each unique TCRbeta CDR3 region, sequences were collapsed and filtered. Usable DNA was measured by amplifying reference genes present in all nucleated cells, and TCRbeta template counts were normalized to that usable DNA to estimate T cell fraction. Repertoire TCRs were annotated as SARS-CoV-2-specific when V gene, CDR3 amino acid sequence and J gene were exactly matched to a known reactive TCR set. The reference SARS-CoV-2 TCR set came from MIRA and was filtered for enrichment in COVID-19-positive ImmuneCODE repertoires, removing public or cross-reactive TCRs. Using the MIRA antigens, annotated TCRs were further analysed by specific ORF or by position within an ORF. Depth was the summed frequency of annotated unique rearrangements, while breadth was defined as annotated unique rearrangements over total unique productive rearrangements. Two-sided Wilcoxon rank-sum tests were used to compare TCR breadth between groups. TCRdb provides this immuneACCESS table in a form limited to in-frame rearrangements. Some clones are lacking; in checked studies, under half of them reflect an unresolved V gene, and why the rest are absent is not known. That table is the source of V, J and clone size, and D and trimming were worked out from the DNA. The sample profile shows around 270,000 clones; roughly 85% of them were found once. Of the sample, nearly 3% is held by the ten largest clones.

The treatment or condition label on this specimen signifies: 19 received Ad26.COV2.S at low or high dose, single or two shots; 5 received placebo; per-sample allocation not given. Repertoires of vaccine and placebo recipients were sequenced from samples taken on day 63 after the first injection. In Cohort 1b, about 27 adults aged 18-55 years were enrolled at a single site in Boston, USA, between 29 July and 7 August 2020. Ad26.COV2.S was a replication-incompetent adenovirus type 26 vector that expressed a prefusion-stabilized SARS-CoV-2 spike protein derived from the original Wuhan strain. With respect to this clone: Its cognate antigen has yet to be identified. Base qualities were left out, and no much larger clone turns up one base away.

The TCR comes from a person aged 18-60 years who received the Ad26.COV2.S COVID-19 vaccine or a placebo. Sequenced here: peripheral blood, sampled in a trial of Ad26.COV2.S vaccine versus placebo. The receptor chain draws on TRBV4-1 and TRBJ1-5; TRBD1 might be the D gene, on 5 matching bases. The CDR3 protein: CASSQDGDRVNQPQHF. The DNA sequence follows: TGCGCCAGCAGCCAAGATGGGGACCGAGTCAATCAGCCCCAGCATTTT.